What follows are 21 T cell receptor beta chains derived from one specimen sequenced in a study of graft-versus-host responses after intestinal transplantation. Only in-frame clones appear in the TCRdb table, and some are missing; sequencing was by immunoSEQ multiplex PCR. This sample yields some 120,000 clones, of which just over 90% are seen a single time; roughly 0.2% belongs to the top ten. Antigen specificity for these receptors is unknown. The sample here was unstimulated CD4+ T cells sorted from spleen or lymph node cells, taken before intestinal transplant. Receptor source: a human donor who received an intestinal transplant.

J is TRBJ2-7 and V is TRBV27, with D maybe TRBD1 (6 bases). Germline CDR1 and CDR2: MNHEY and SMNVEV (reference sequence). The CDR3 is 13 residues long. Trimming took off 4 bases at V and 2 bases at J, with 9 bases between the two ends. Here the CDR3 DNA reads TGTGCCAGCAGTTACAGGGAAACCTACGAGCAGTACTTC. It yields the protein CASSYRETYEQYF.

V gene TRBV5-1 combines with J gene TRBJ2-7, with 11 bases lining up with TRBD1. CDR1 and CDR2 (germline): SGHRS, YFSETQ. CDR3 length: 16 residues. V trimming: 5 bases; J trimming: 6 bases; junction bases outside the gene matches: 13. The CDR3 region has the DNA TGCGCCAGCAGACCGGGACAGGGGGAAGTAATTGGCGAGCAGTACTTC. The encoded protein is CASRPGQGEVIGEQYF.

The chain employs TRBV7-9 and TRBJ2-1; D may be TRBD2 (6 bases). The V gene's germline CDR1 is SEHNR and CDR2 FQNEAQ (reference sequence). Trimming took 1 base from V and 13 from J, leaving 14 bases between them. The CDR3 covers 13 residues. CDR3 residues: CASSLGWASDQFF. The CDR3 bases are TGTGCCAGCAGCTTAGGGTGGGCTAGCGACCAGTTCTTC.

This clone was seen only once. This chain uses TRBV5-1 with TRBJ1-3; the D is unclear. The CDR3 is made up of 17 amino acids. V was cut by 0 bases and J by 4 bases, with 17 bases left in between. CDR1 is SGHRS, CDR2 YFSETQ, per germline. The CDR3 sequence: CASSLDGGKSSGNTIYF. The CDR3 DNA reads TGCGCCAGCAGCTTGGATGGAGGGAAATCTTCGGGAAACACCATATATTTT.

The rearrangement joins TRBV28 to TRBJ1-1; no definite D call. The CDR3 contains 13 residues. V lost 5 bases and J 0 bases, leaving 7 bases between the germline ends. The germline gives CDR1 MDHEN, CDR2 SYDVKM. The DNA of the CDR3 is TGTGCCAGCAGTAACAGCCTGAACACTGAAGCTTTCTTT. Translated, it gives CASSNSLNTEAFF.

This rearrangement joins TRBV10-2 to TRBJ2-7, with 9 bases aligning to TRBD2. V lost 0 bases and J lost 0; bases outside the gene matches: 9. The CDR3 loop spans 18 amino acids. Germline CDR1 WSHSY, CDR2 SAAADI. The CDR3 DNA sequence: TGCGCCAGCAGTGAGTCGCTAGCGGGATGGGGACCCTCCTACGAGCAGTACTTC. Its translation: CASSESLAGWGPSYEQYF.

The rearrangement uses TRBV18 and TRBJ1-1, with a possible D match to TRBD1 (6 bases). Germline values: CDR1 KGHSH, CDR2 LQKENI. Trimming pared 5 bases from V and 0 bases from J, leaving 13 bases between. The CDR3 is 15 amino acids. CDR3 in amino acids: CASSFRTEMNTEAFF. The CDR3 nucleotides are TGTGCCAGCTCATTTCGGACAGAGATGAACACTGAAGCTTTCTTT. Using reference TRBV18 and TRBJ1-1 for the parts outside the CDR3, the full variable domain is NAGVMQNPRHLVRRRGQEARLRCSPMKGHSHVYWYRQLPEEGLKFMVYLQKENIIDESGMPKERFSAEFPKEGPSILRIQQVVRGDSAAYFCASSFRTEMNTEAFFGQGTRLTVV.

The CDR3 coding sequence is TGTGCCAGCACCCACCCGCAGACCTACGAGCAGTACTTC. It specifies CASTHPQTYEQYF. V gene TRBV6-5 combines with J gene TRBJ2-7; D is undetermined. V gave up 7 bases and J gave up 2 bases, with 12 bases separating them. Germline lookup yields CDR1 MNHEY and CDR2 SVGAGI. The CDR3 loop spans 13 amino acids.

The rearrangement links TRBV6-4 to TRBJ2-1; D is possibly TRBD2 (5 bases). V was cut by 3 bases and J by 0 bases, with 12 bases left in between. Per germline, CDR1 MRHNA and CDR2 SNTAGT. The CDR3 is made up of 16 amino acids. CDR3 in DNA: TGTGCCAGCAGTGAACAGCGGTTAAGCTCCTACAATGAGCAGTTCTTC. Encoded protein: CASSEQRLSSYNEQFF.

The V call is TRBV14, the J call TRBJ2-7; D is unresolved. The CDR3 is made up of 12 amino acids. Germline values: CDR1 SGHDN, CDR2 FVKESK. With 0 bases removed from V and 3 bases from J, the gap between germline ends came to 3 bases. Here the CDR3 reads CASSQEYYEQYF. The CDR3, as DNA: TGTGCCAGCAGCCAAGAATACTACGAGCAGTACTTC.

This chain joins TRBV15 and TRBJ2-7; the D gene is possibly TRBD2 (6 bases). CDR1 and CDR2 from the germline V gene are LNHNV and YYDKDF (reference sequence). The length of the CDR3 is 16 residues. V lost 0 bases, J lost 0 bases, and 12 bases lay in between. This CDR3 is CATSRDLASNSYEQYF. In nucleotides, the CDR3 is TGTGCCACCAGCAGAGATCTAGCGTCCAACTCCTACGAGCAGTACTTC.

V is TRBV10-3 and J is TRBJ1-1, with D possibly TRBD1 on 5 matching bases. Germline CDR1 is ENHRY and CDR2 is SYGVKD. V was cut by 2 bases and J by 2 bases, with 9 bases left in between. The CDR3 consists of 14 residues. The CDR3 sequence is CAISEGAVNTEAFF. The CDR3 DNA is TGTGCCATCAGTGAGGGGGCCGTTAACACTGAAGCTTTCTTT.

This clone was counted once. The gene calls are TRBV5-4 and TRBJ2-1; tentative D call: TRBD1 (6 bases). The V end lost 5 bases, the J end lost 0 bases, and 12 bases lay between the germline ends. Germline V gene data show CDR1 as SGHNT and CDR2 as YYREEE (reference sequence). The CDR3 consists of 15 residues. The CDR3 reads CASRSGASSYNEQFF. For the CDR3, the DNA is TGTGCCAGCAGATCAGGGGCGAGCTCCTACAATGAGCAGTTCTTC.

Of note for this clone: Lacking the conserved final phenylalanine or tryptophan, this CDR3 likely reflects a read error. The chain is built from TRBV11-2 and TRBJ2-7, with 9 bases that match TRBD1. The CDR3 covers 15 residues. V was clipped by 5 bases and J by 3 bases; unmatched bases: 8. Germline CDR1 reads SGHAT; CDR2 reads FQNNGV. CDR3: CASSRTRDRDYEQYL. DNA of the CDR3: TGTGCCAGCAGCCGAACCCGGGACAGGGACTACGAGCAGTACCTC.

The chain uses TRBV29-1 and TRBJ2-1; maybe TRBD2 (5 bases). CDR1 and CDR2 (germline): SQVTM, ANQGSEA. V gave up 4 bases and J gave up 3 bases, with 10 bases separating them. There are 13 residues in the CDR3. The CDR3 reads CSVAGSDYNEQFF. The CDR3 DNA reads as TGCAGCGTTGCGGGGAGTGACTACAATGAGCAGTTCTTC.

This rearrangement joins TRBV15 to TRBJ1-1; D gene ambiguous. The germline V gene has CDR1 LNHNV and CDR2 YYDKDF (reference sequence). The CDR3 has 14 residues. Trimming removed 0 bases at V and 2 bases at J, with 7 bases between. The CDR3 sequence is CATSRDGQNTEAFF. CDR3 bases: TGTGCCACCAGCAGAGATGGGCAAAACACTGAAGCTTTCTTT. Variable domain in full (rest from reference TRBV15 and TRBJ1-1): DAMVIQNPRYQVTQFGKPVTLSCSQTLNHNVMYWYQQKSSQAPKLLFHYYDKDFNNEADTPDNFQSRRPNTSFCFLDIRSPGLGDTAMYLCATSRDGQNTEAFFGQGTRLTVV.

The rearrangement links TRBV7-9 to TRBJ2-2; 7 nucleotides agree with TRBD2. The CDR3 has 17 residues. Per germline, CDR1 SEHNR and CDR2 FQNEAQ (reference sequence). The J segment lost 5 bases and the V segment lost 2 bases, leaving 11 bases of the junction unmatched. CDR3 nucleotide sequence: TGTGCCAGCAGCTTAATACCGTTCAGGGAGGGGACCGGGGAGCTGTTTTTT. It codes for CASSLIPFREGTGELFF.

In this sample, this clone turned up a few times. J is TRBJ1-2 and V is TRBV5-6; no reliable D call. V was pared by 5 bases and J by 4 bases, with 18 bases between. Per the germline V gene, CDR1 is SGHDT and CDR2 is YYEEEE. The CDR3 spans 15 residues. The CDR3 loop reads CASRTRGGVAYGYTF. The CDR3 nucleotides read TGTGCCAGCAGGACTCGCGGAGGAGTGGCCTATGGCTACACCTTC.

Notes on this clone: Other DNA sequences within the sample encode an identical CDR3. This sequence joins TRBV5-1 and TRBJ1-5; no definite D call. Trimming removed 4 bases from V and 0 bases from J, with 5 bases in between. The V gene's germline CDR1 is SGHRS and CDR2 YFSETQ. CDR3 length: 13 residues. The CDR3 protein is CASSLYSNQPQHF. In DNA, the CDR3 is TGCGCCAGCAGCCTTTATAGCAATCAGCCCCAGCATTTT.

This chain links TRBV7-2 with TRBJ1-3; possibly TRBD1 for D (5 bases). Germline V CDR1 and CDR2: SGHTA, FQGNSA. The CDR3 loop spans 16 amino acids. V lost 1 base and J 0 bases, leaving 10 bases between the germline ends. The CDR3 reads CASSLVGHSSGNTIYF. CDR3 nucleotide sequence: TGTGCCAGCAGCTTAGTAGGACATAGCTCTGGAAACACCATATATTTT. Filled out from reference TRBV7-2 and TRBJ1-3, the complete variable domain reads GAGVSQSPSNKVTEKGKDVELRCDPISGHTALYWYRQSLGQGLEFLIYFQGNSAPDKSGLPSDRFSAERTGGSVSTLTIQRTQQEDSAVYLCASSLVGHSSGNTIYFGEGSWLTVV.

This chain connects TRBV7-9 to TRBJ2-2; 7 positions match TRBD1. The germline CDR1 and CDR2 sequences are SEHNR and FQNEAQ (reference sequence). V lost 1 base to trimming and J lost 4 bases; unmatched junction nucleotides: 3. This CDR3 has 15 amino acids. This chain's CDR3 is CASSLGQGSTGELFF. The CDR3 DNA sequence: TGTGCCAGCAGCTTAGGACAGGGTAGCACCGGGGAGCTGTTTTTT.